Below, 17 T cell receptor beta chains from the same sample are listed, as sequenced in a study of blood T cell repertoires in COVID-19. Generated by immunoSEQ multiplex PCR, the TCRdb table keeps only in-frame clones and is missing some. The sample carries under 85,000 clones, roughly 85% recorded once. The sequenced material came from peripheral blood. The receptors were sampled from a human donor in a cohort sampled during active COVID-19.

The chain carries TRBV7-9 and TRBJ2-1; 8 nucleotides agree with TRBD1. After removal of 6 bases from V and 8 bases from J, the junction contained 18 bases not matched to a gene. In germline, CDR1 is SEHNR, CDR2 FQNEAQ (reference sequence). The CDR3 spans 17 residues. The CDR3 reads CASSLGGGRGLRYEQFF. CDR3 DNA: TGTGCCAGCAGTCTTGGAGGTGGCAGGGGGCTTAGGTATGAGCAGTTCTTC.

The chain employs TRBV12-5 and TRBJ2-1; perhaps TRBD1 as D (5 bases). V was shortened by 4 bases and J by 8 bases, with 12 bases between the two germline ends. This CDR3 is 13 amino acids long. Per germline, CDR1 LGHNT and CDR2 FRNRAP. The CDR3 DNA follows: TGTGCTAGTGGTTGGCAGGGTGGTCATGAGCAGTTCTTC. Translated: CASGWQGGHEQFF.

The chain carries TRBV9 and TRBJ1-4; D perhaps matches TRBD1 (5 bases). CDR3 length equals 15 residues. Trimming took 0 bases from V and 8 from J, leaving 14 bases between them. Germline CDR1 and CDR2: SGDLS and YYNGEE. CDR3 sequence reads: CASSVGRESGEKLFF. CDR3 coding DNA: TGTGCCAGCAGCGTAGGAAGAGAGTCAGGGGAAAAACTGTTTTTT.

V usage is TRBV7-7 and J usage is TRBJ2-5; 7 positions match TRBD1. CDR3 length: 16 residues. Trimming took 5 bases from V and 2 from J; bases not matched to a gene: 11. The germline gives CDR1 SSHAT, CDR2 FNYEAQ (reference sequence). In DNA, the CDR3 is TGTGCCAGCAGCAAAGGGCCCGGGACAGCGCAAGAGACCCAGTACTTC. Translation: CASSKGPGTAQETQYF. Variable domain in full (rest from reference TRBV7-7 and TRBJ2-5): GAGVSQSPRYKVTKRGQDVTLRCDPISSHATLYWYQQALGQGPEFLTYFNYEAQPDKSGLPSDRFSAERPEGSISTLTIQRTEQRDSAMYRCASSKGPGTAQETQYFGPGTRLLVL.

The CDR3 reads CASSRSGGTAVYGYTF. The DNA of the CDR3 is TGTGCCAGCAGCCGAAGTGGCGGGACAGCGGTATATGGCTACACCTTC. The V gene is TRBV3-1 (or the pseudogene TRBV3-2), the J gene TRBJ1-2, with 7 bases identical to TRBD1. The CDR3 has 16 residues. After removal of 4 bases from V and 5 bases from J, the junction contained 13 bases not matched to a gene. The germline V gene encodes CDR1 LGHDT and CDR2 YNNKEL (reference sequence).

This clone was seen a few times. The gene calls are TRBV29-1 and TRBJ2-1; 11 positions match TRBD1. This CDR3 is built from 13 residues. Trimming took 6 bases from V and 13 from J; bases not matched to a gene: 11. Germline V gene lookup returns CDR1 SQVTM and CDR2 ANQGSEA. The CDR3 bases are TGCAGCGTAGGACAGGGGGCCTGGACGAATCAGTTCTTC. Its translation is CSVGQGAWTNQFF.

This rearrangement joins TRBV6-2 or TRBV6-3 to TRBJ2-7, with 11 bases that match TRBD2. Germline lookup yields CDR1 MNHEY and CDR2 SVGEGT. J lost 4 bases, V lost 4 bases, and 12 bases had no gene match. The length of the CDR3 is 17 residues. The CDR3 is CASSSPRPSGGTYEQYF. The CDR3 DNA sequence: TGTGCCAGCAGTTCCCCCCGGCCTAGCGGGGGGACGTACGAGCAGTACTTC.

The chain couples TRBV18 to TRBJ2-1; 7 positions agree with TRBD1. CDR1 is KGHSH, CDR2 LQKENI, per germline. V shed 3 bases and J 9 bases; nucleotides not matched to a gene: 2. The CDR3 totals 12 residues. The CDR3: CASSPTGTEQFF. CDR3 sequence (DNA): TGTGCCAGCTCACCGACAGGGACTGAGCAGTTCTTC.

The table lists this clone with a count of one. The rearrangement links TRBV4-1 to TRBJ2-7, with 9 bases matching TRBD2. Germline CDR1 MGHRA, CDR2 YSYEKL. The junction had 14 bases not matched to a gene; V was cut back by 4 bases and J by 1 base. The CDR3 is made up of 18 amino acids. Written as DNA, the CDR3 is TGCGCCAGCAGCCTTCTTCTGCGGGGGGGCCTTGGGTCCTACGAGCAGTACTTC. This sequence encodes CASSLLLRGGLGSYEQYF.

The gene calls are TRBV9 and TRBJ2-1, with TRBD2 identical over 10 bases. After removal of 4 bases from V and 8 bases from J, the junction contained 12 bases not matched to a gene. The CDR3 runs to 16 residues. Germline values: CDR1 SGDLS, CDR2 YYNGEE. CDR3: CASSTAASGGAYEQFF. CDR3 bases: TGTGCCAGCAGCACAGCTGCCAGCGGGGGGGCGTATGAGCAGTTCTTC.

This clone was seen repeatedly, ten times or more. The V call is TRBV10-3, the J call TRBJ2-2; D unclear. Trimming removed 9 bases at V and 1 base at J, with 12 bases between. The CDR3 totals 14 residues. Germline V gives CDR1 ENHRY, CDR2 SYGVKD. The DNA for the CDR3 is TGTGCCATATCCTTGACTGAGAACACCGGGGAGCTGTTTTTT. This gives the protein CAISLTENTGELFF.

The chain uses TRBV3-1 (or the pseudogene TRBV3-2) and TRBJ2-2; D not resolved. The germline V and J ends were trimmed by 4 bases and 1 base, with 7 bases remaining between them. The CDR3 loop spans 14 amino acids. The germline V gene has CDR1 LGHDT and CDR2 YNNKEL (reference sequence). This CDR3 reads CASSRGQNTGELFF. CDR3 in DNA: TGTGCCAGCAGCCGCGGTCAGAACACCGGGGAGCTGTTTTTT.

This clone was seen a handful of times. Written as DNA, the CDR3 is TGTGCCAGCAGCCGAGAACAGGGTAGAGGGCCTGGGGATGAAAAACTGTTTTTT. It is translated as CASSREQGRGPGDEKLFF. The J gene is TRBJ1-4, the V gene TRBV4-2, with D tentatively TRBD1 (6 bases). CDR1 LGHNA and CDR2 YNFKEQ come from the germline V gene. Trimming stripped 4 bases from V and 6 bases from J, with 24 bases between. There are 18 residues in the CDR3.

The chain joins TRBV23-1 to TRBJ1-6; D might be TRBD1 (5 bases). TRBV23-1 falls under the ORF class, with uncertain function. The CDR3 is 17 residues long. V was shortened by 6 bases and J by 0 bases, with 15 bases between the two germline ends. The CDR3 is CASRIRQLSSYNSPLHF. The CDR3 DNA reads TGCGCCAGCAGGATTAGACAGTTGAGCTCCTATAATTCACCCCTCCACTTT.

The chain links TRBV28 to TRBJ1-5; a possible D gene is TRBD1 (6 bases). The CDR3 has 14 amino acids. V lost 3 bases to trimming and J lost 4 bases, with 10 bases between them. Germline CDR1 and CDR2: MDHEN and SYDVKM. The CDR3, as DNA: TGTGCCAGCAGTTTTCAGGGGATGAATCAGCCCCAGCATTTT. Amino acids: CASSFQGMNQPQHF.

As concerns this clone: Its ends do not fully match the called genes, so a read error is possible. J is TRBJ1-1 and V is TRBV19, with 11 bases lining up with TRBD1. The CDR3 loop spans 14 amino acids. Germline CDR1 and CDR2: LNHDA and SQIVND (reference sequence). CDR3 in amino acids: CASRIGTGGTEAFF. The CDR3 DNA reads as TGTGCCAGTAGGATAGGGACAGGGGGCACTGAAGCTTTCTTT.

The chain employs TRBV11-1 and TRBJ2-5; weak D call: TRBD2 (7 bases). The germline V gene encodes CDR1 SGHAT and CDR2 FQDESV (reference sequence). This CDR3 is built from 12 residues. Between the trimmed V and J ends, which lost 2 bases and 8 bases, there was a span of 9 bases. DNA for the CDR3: TGTGCCAGCAGCTTACGGGGGGCCACCCAGTACTTC. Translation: CASSLRGATQYF.